This TCR beta chain was recorded in a study of cytotoxic CD8 clonotypes in ibrutinib-treated CLL. On the study more broadly: After treatment lasting a median roughly 13 months, range 6 to 36, response samples were collected. Productive templates per sample averaged 255,043; productive rearrangements, 80,000 to 95,000.

Depth targeted 1 in 200,000 to 1 in 1 million T cells, averaging around 10x coverage per clonotype. Using immunoSEQ multiplex PCR, the repertoire was profiled, and TCRdb retains in-frame clones only, with some absent. This sample has approximately 340,000 clones, with about 61% found just once. Germline CDR1 is SQVTM and CDR2 is ANQGSEA. The CDR3 is 12 amino acids. After removal of 6 bases from V and 3 bases from J, the junction contained 5 bases not matched to a gene. The specimen comprised PBMCs, sampled after 36 months of ibrutinib treatment. The chain employs TRBV29-1 and TRBJ2-7, with 7 bases lining up with TRBD2. This TCR came from a human donor with chronic lymphocytic leukemia. The CDR3 nucleotides are TGCAGCGTGGCGGGACTAAGCTACGAGCAGTACTTC. Translation gives CSVAGLSYEQYF.